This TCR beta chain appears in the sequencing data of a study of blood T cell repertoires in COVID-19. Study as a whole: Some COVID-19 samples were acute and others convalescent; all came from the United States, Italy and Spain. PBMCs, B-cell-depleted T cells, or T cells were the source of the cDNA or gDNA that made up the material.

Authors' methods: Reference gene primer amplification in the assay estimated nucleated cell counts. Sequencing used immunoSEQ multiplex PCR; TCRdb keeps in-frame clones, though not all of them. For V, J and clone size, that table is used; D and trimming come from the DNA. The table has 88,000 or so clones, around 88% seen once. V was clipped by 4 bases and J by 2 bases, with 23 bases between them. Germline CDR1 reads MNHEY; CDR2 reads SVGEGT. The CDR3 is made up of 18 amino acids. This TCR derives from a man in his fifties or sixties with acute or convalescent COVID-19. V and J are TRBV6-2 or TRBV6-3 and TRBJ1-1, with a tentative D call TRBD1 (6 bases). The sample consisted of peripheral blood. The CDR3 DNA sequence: TGTGCCAGCAGTTGGAAAAGGGGGGGTCGGCAGCGAAACACTGAAGCTTTCTTT. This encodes CASSWKRGGRQRNTEAFF.